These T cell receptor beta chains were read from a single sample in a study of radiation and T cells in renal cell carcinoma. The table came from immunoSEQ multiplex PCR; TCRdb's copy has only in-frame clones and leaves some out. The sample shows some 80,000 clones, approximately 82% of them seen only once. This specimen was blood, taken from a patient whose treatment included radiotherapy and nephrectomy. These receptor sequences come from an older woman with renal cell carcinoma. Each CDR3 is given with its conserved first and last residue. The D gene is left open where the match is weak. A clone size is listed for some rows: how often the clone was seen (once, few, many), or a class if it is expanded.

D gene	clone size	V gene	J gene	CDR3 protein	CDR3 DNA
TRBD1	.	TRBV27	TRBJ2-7	CASSSTTGGTYEQYF	TGTGCCAGCAGTTCCACCACAGGGGGAACCTACGAGCAGTACTTC
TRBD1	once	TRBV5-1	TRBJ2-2	CASIPGTDTGELFF	TGCGCCAGCATACCCGGGACAGACACCGGGGAGCTGTTTTTT
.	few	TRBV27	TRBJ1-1	CASSTLMNTEAFF	TGTGCCAGCAGCACACTGATGAACACTGAAGCTTTCTTT
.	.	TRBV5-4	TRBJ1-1	CASSLGQVTLNTEAFF	TGTGCCAGCAGCTTGGGACAGGTGACTCTGAACACTGAAGCTTTCTTT
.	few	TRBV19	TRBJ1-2	CASSIRRGNYGYTF	TGTGCCAGTAGTATACGCAGGGGTAACTATGGCTACACCTTC
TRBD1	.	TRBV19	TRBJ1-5	CASSTNRGDNQPQHF	TGTGCCAGTAGTACGAACAGGGGGGACAATCAGCCCCAGCATTTT
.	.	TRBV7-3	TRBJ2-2	CASSLVTWGANTGELFF	TGTGCCAGCAGCTTAGTTACCTGGGGGGCAAACACCGGGGAGCTGTTTTTT
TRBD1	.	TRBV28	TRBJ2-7	CASRGGGLSYEQYF	TGTGCCAGCAGAGGGGGCGGCCTATCCTACGAGCAGTACTTC
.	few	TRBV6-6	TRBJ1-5	CARSWGPYQPQHF	TGTGCCCGATCGTGGGGTCCCTATCAGCCCCAGCATTTT
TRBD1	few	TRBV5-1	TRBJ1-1	CASSLVRGTGDEAFF	TGCGCCAGCAGCTTGGTTCGGGGGACAGGGGATGAAGCTTTCTTT
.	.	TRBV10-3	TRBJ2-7	CAISESTGGHTYEQYF	TGTGCCATCAGTGAGTCAACCGGGGGCCATACCTACGAGCAGTACTTC
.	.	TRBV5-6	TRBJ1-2	CASSLSWGNYGYTF	TGTGCCAGCAGCTTAAGTTGGGGTAACTATGGCTACACCTTC
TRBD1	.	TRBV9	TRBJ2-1	CASSVVPGGREQFF	TGTGCCAGCAGCGTAGTACCAGGGGGCCGTGAGCAGTTCTTC
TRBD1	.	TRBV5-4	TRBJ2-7	CASSYGQAYEQYF	TGTGCCAGCAGCTACGGACAGGCTTACGAGCAGTACTTC
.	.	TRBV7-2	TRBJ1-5	CASSLAGGGNQPQHF	TGTGCCAGCAGCTTAGCTGGCGGGGGCAATCAGCCCCAGCATTTT
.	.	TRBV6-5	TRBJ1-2	CASSYSSGNRGYTF	TGTGCCAGCAGTTACTCGTCGGGGAATCGCGGCTACACCTTC
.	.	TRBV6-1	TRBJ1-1	CASSGGRRLNTEAFF	TGTGCCAGCAGTGGCGGGAGACGACTGAACACTGAAGCTTTCTTT
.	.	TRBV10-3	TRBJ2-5	CAISESAQQGTQYF	TGTGCCATCAGTGAGTCGGCGCAGCAAGGGACCCAGTACTTC
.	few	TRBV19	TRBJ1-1	CASSFDRQSNTEAFF	TGTGCCAGTAGTTTCGACCGACAGTCGAACACTGAAGCTTTCTTT
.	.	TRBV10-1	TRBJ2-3	CASGFSSF	TGCGCCAGCGGCTTCTCGTCTTTT